This T cell receptor beta chain was retrieved from a study of blood T cell repertoires in COVID-19. Across the whole study: Sites in the United States, Italy and Spain provided acute and convalescent COVID-19 samples. PBMCs, B-cell-depleted T cells, or T cells provided the cDNA or gDNA that made up the material.

Measured with immunoSEQ multiplex PCR; TCRdb has only the in-frame clones, and not every one. In the table there are 46,000 or so clones, roughly 90% of which are singletons. Germline CDR1 reads MNHEY; CDR2 reads SVGEGT. The V segment lost 5 bases and the J segment 5 bases; nucleotides outside the gene matches: 6. The CDR3 length is 16 residues. Sequenced material: peripheral blood. The chain couples TRBV6-2 or TRBV6-3 to TRBJ2-1, with 13 nucleotides matching TRBD2. The TCR originated in a man between 65 and 85 years old with active COVID-19. Here the CDR3 reads CASSPGTSGAHNEQFF. CDR3 DNA: TGTGCCAGCAGTCCCGGGACTAGCGGGGCTCACAATGAGCAGTTCTTC.